A selection of T cell receptor beta chains follows, all from one sample in a study of CD8 T cells in ankylosing spondylitis. A single record per CDR3 protein comes from TCRdb applying MiXCR to the 5' RACE reads. The sample records 200,000 to 300,000 distinct CDR3 sequences, roughly 8.6% being singletons. Sequencing was performed on blood, either unsorted or a sorted T cell fraction (not recorded which). The receptors here all came from a male donor with ankylosing spondylitis or in good health (not recorded which). CDR3s include the opening cysteine and the closing phenylalanine or tryptophan. D genes are given only for firm matches. Size is omitted from some rows. Given values are once, few, many or a class for expanded clones.

CDR3nt | CDR3aa | abundance | j_gene | len | d_gene | v_gene
TGCAGTGCTCACCGTTTAGTAGCGAGCACAGATACGCAGTATTTT | CSAHRLVASTDTQYF | many | TRBJ2-3 | 15 | - | TRBV20-1
TGCAGTGCTAGAGACGGACAGGGTTTCCCCTACGAGCAGTACTTC | CSARDGQGFPYEQYF | many | TRBJ2-7 | 15 | TRBD1 | TRBV20-1
TGTGCCAGCAGCTCCCGGGGGGGCGGGAACTCCTACAATGAGCAGTTCTTC | CASSSRGGGNSYNEQFF | many | TRBJ2-1 | 17 | TRBD2 | TRBV4-2
TGCGCCAGCAGCTTGGGGGACAGGGGAGTAGCTTTCTTT | CASSLGDRGVAFF | many | TRBJ1-1 | 13 | TRBD1 | TRBV5-1
TGTGCCAGCAGCTTAACAGCCACCAACACCGGGGAGCTGTTTTTT | CASSLTATNTGELFF | many | TRBJ2-2 | 15 | - | TRBV7-3
TGCAGCGTCCAAAGTGGGAACTACGAGCAGTACTTC | CSVQSGNYEQYF | many | TRBJ2-7 | 12 | - | TRBV29-1
TGTGCCAGCAGCTTGGGGGAGGGCTCCTACAATGAGCAGTTCTTC | CASSLGEGSYNEQFF | many | TRBJ2-1 | 15 | TRBD2 | TRBV7-9
TGCAGTGCTACCGGGGGGTCCTACAATGAGCAGTTCTTC | CSATGGSYNEQFF | many | TRBJ2-1 | 13 | TRBD2 | TRBV20-1
TGTGCCACCAGCGACCAACAGGGGCGTCGGGATACGCAGTATTTT | CATSDQQGRRDTQYF | many | TRBJ2-3 | 15 | TRBD1 | TRBV24-1
TGCAGCGTTGAAGATCGGCAGATGAACACTGAAGCTTTCTTT | CSVEDRQMNTEAFF | few | TRBJ1-1 | 14 | - | TRBV29-1
TGTGCCAGCAGCCAAGAAAGGCAGGGGCATTACGAGCAGTACTTC | CASSQERQGHYEQYF | many | TRBJ2-7 | 15 | - | TRBV3-1
TGTGCCATCAGTGCGCCGGGGAGGACCGGCTCCTACGAGCAGTACTTC | CAISAPGRTGSYEQYF | few | TRBJ2-7 | 16 | - | TRBV10-3
TGTGCCACCAGTGATTCAACAGGGGGCTACACCTTC | CATSDSTGGYTF | many | TRBJ1-2 | 12 | - | TRBV24-1
TGTGCCAGCAGCGTAGAAGGGAGTGAAAAACTGTTTTTT | CASSVEGSEKLFF | many | TRBJ1-4 | 13 | - | TRBV9
TGTGCCAGCAGTGAGTCTCCGGAGGGGGGCCATTCCTACGAGCAGTACTTC | CASSESPEGGHSYEQYF | many | TRBJ2-7 | 17 | - | TRBV25-1
TGTGCCACCAGTGATGCGGGATCTTACAATCAGCCCCAGCATTTT | CATSDAGSYNQPQHF | many | TRBJ1-5 | 15 | - | TRBV24-1
TGTGCCAGCAGTTTCCTGGGACAGTACGAGCAGTACTTC | CASSFLGQYEQYF | many | TRBJ2-7 | 13 | TRBD1 | TRBV28
TGCGCCAGCAGCTTGGACCAACGCCAGTACTTC | CASSLDQRQYF | - | TRBJ2-5 | 11 | - | TRBV5-1
TGCAGTGCTAGTCACGGGAGTAACACCGGGGAGCTGTTTTTT | CSASHGSNTGELFF | few | TRBJ2-2 | 14 | - | TRBV20-1
TGTGCCAGCAGCAAAAGGCTTCAGATGAACACTGAAGCTTTCTTT | CASSKRLQMNTEAFF | few | TRBJ1-1 | 15 | - | TRBV21-1
TGCAGTGCGCCCGGCGGGGTTAAGGCCGGGGAGCTGTTTTTT | CSAPGGVKAGELFF | many | TRBJ2-2 | 14 | - | TRBV20-1
TGCGCCAGCTGCGGGCAGGCCGGGAATACGCAGTATTTT | CASCGQAGNTQYF | - | TRBJ2-3 | 13 | - | TRBV10-2
TGTGCCAGCAGTTCACTAGCGGGGCTGGGCAATGAGCAGTTCTTC | CASSSLAGLGNEQFF | - | TRBJ2-1 | 15 | TRBD2 | TRBV27
TGTGCCACCAGCACCCTAGGCCAGCGGGAGGAGCAGTTCTTC | CATSTLGQREEQFF | - | TRBJ2-1 | 14 | TRBD2 | TRBV15
TGTGCCAGCAGCTTGGTAGGGTTGGAGACCCAGTACTTC | CASSLVGLETQYF | many | TRBJ2-5 | 13 | - | TRBV5-8
TGCAGTGCTAGAGACCCGACTGGGGGAGAGACCCAGTACTTC | CSARDPTGGETQYF | few | TRBJ2-5 | 14 | - | TRBV20-1
TGTGCCAGTAGTATAGAACGACGGGAAGCTTTCTTT | CASSIERREAFF | few | TRBJ1-1 | 12 | - | TRBV19
TGTGCCAGCAGCTTAACGGCACAACGGAACTATGGCTACACCTTC | CASSLTAQRNYGYTF | many | TRBJ1-2 | 15 | - | TRBV7-3
TGTGCCTGGAGTGTACGTCACTATGGCTACACCTTC | CAWSVRHYGYTF | once | TRBJ1-2 | 12 | - | TRBV30
TGTGCCAGCAGTTACGAGGGGATAGCGGGAGAGGGAGAGACCCAGTACTTC | CASSYEGIAGEGETQYF | many | TRBJ2-5 | 17 | TRBD2 | TRBV6-2/TRBV6-3
TGCAGTGCTCGCTGGGGGGCGGATAATGAGCAGTTCTTC | CSARWGADNEQFF | many | TRBJ2-1 | 13 | - | TRBV20-1
TGTGCCAGCCAGAAGACCCGAGACAGGGGGCATACTGGAAACACCATATATTTT | CASQKTRDRGHTGNTIYF | many | TRBJ1-3 | 18 | TRBD1 | TRBV6-1
TGTGCCATCAGGGCTACAGGGTCCCCCTCCGGGAACACCGGGGAGCTGTTTTTT | CAIRATGSPSGNTGELFF | many | TRBJ2-2 | 18 | - | TRBV10-3
TGCAGTGCCGAGACTAGAGGCCACAATGAGCAGTTCTTC | CSAETRGHNEQFF | many | TRBJ2-1 | 13 | - | TRBV20-1
TGTGCCAGCAGTCCCTTTGCCAGCGGGGATACGCAGTATTTT | CASSPFASGDTQYF | - | TRBJ2-3 | 14 | - | TRBV25-1
TGTGCCAGCAGCTTAGAAAGCCGTCAGGAGCAGTTCTTC | CASSLESRQEQFF | many | TRBJ2-1 | 13 | - | TRBV13
TGTGCCAGCAGCGCGGGACAGGGAGGCTATGGCTACACCTTC | CASSAGQGGYGYTF | many | TRBJ1-2 | 14 | TRBD1 | TRBV6-1
TGTGCCAGCTCACCAGGCCTAGCGGGATTCGCCTACAATGAGCAGTTCTTC | CASSPGLAGFAYNEQFF | many | TRBJ2-1 | 17 | TRBD2 | TRBV18
TGTGCCAGCTCACCGCGGACAGGGGGCGATGGCTACACCTTC | CASSPRTGGDGYTF | many | TRBJ1-2 | 14 | TRBD1 | TRBV18
TGTGCCAGCAGCTCTTATCAGGGGGAGCTGTTTTTT | CASSSYQGELFF | many | TRBJ2-2 | 12 | - | TRBV7-3
TGTGCCAGCAGCTCTAGCGGAGCCTACAATGAGCAGTTCTTC | CASSSSGAYNEQFF | many | TRBJ2-1 | 14 | TRBD2 | TRBV7-9
TGCAGCGTTGAAGACCAGGAACGCTATGGCTACACCTTC | CSVEDQERYGYTF | many | TRBJ1-2 | 13 | - | TRBV29-1
TGTGCCAGCAGCTTGTGGGGAGGCAGGAATTCACCCCTCCACTTT | CASSLWGGRNSPLHF | - | TRBJ1-6 | 15 | - | TRBV5-6
TGTGCCAGCAGCTCTAACAGGCCCCCTGAAGCTTTCTTT | CASSSNRPPEAFF | few | TRBJ1-1 | 13 | - | TRBV5-6
TGTGCCAGCAGTTCCCTTAGCGGGAGGGGCCCAGATACGCAGTATTTT | CASSSLSGRGPDTQYF | many | TRBJ2-3 | 16 | TRBD2 | TRBV27
TGTGCCAGCAGCTTACCGCCGCGTTACAATGAGCAGTTCTTC | CASSLPPRYNEQFF | many | TRBJ2-1 | 14 | - | TRBV7-2
TGCAGTGCTACCCTAGCGGGAGTCTCCTACAATGAGCAGTTCTTC | CSATLAGVSYNEQFF | many | TRBJ2-1 | 15 | TRBD2 | TRBV20-1
TGCGCCAGCAGCCCCGGGACAGGGACAGATACGCAGTATTTT | CASSPGTGTDTQYF | many | TRBJ2-3 | 14 | TRBD1 | TRBV4-3
TGTGCCAGCAGTTTGTCCGGGACGCAAGAGACCCAGTACTTC | CASSLSGTQETQYF | many | TRBJ2-5 | 14 | - | TRBV12-3/TRBV12-4
TGCAGTGCCCCCCGAGCGGTGCTGAGCACAGATACGCAGTATTTT | CSAPRAVLSTDTQYF | many | TRBJ2-3 | 15 | - | TRBV20-1
TGTGCCAGCAGCCAAGATAGGGACAGGGTCGCAGATACGCAGTATTTT | CASSQDRDRVADTQYF | - | TRBJ2-3 | 16 | TRBD1 | TRBV4-2
TGTGCCAGCAGCTCCCCGCCCCGGGCCGGGGAGCTGTTTTTT | CASSSPPRAGELFF | few | TRBJ2-2 | 14 | - | TRBV7-9
TGCAGTGCTAGAGATGGAGGGACAGGGTTCAGTTACGAGCAGTACTTC | CSARDGGTGFSYEQYF | many | TRBJ2-7 | 16 | TRBD1 | TRBV20-1
TGTGCCAGCAGTTTAAGGCAGGGAGGGGTAAACTATGGCTACACCTTC | CASSLRQGGVNYGYTF | many | TRBJ1-2 | 16 | - | TRBV12-3/TRBV12-4
TGTGCCAGCAGCTTTGTCACAGTTCAACCAGAGACCCAGTACTTC | CASSFVTVQPETQYF | many | TRBJ2-5 | 15 | - | TRBV7-2
TGTGCCAGCAGCCAAGATAGGACCGCCGGCTACACCTTC | CASSQDRTAGYTF | many | TRBJ1-2 | 13 | - | TRBV4-2
TGCGCCAGCAGCCCGGGGGACGGATTAAACTATGGCTACACCTTC | CASSPGDGLNYGYTF | few | TRBJ1-2 | 15 | - | TRBV5-1